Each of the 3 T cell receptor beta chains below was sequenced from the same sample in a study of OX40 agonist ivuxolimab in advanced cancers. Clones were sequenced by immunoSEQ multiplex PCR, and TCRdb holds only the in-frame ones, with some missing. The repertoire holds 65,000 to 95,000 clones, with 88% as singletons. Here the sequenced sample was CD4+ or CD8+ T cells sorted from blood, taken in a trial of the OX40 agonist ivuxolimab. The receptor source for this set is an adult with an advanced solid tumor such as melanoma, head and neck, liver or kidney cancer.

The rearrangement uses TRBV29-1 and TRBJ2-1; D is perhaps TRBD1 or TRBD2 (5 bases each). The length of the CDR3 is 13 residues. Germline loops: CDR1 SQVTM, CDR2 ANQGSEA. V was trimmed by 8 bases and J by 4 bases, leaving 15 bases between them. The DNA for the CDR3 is TGCAGCTTTTGGGACCCCAAATACAATGAGCAGTTCTTC. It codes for CSFWDPKYNEQFF.

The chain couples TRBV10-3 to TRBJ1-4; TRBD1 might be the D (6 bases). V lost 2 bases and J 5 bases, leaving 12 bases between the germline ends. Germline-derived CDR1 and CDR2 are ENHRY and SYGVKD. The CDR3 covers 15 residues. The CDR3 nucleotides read TGTGCCATCAGTGAGAGGACAGAACACAATGAAAAACTGTTTTTT. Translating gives CAISERTEHNEKLFF.

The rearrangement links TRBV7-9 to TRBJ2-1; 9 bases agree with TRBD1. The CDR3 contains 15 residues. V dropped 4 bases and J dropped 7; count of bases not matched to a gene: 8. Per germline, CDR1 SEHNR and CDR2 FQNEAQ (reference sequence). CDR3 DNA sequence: TGTGCCAGCAGCTCGGGGACAGGGTTTGGGAATGAGCAGTTCTTC. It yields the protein CASSSGTGFGNEQFF. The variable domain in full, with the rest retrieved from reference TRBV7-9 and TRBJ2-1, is DTGVSQNPRHKITKRGQNVTFRCDPISEHNRLYWYRQTLGQGPEFLTYFQNEAQLEKSRLLSDRFSAERPKGSFSTLEIQRTEQGDSAMYLCASSSGTGFGNEQFFGPGTRLTVL.